The present TCR beta chain was sequenced within a study of blood T cell repertoires in COVID-19 (dated by TCRdb to 2020 to 2022). About the investigation overall: The collaborator samples originated in the United States, Italy and Spain and spanned the acute and convalescent phases of COVID-19. The repertoires were released in a freely available public database intended as a resource for research on the immune response to SARS-CoV-2. Deeply sampled blood TCRbeta repertoires from subjects exposed to, actively infected with, or recovered from COVID-19 were included in the dataset. HLA class I and class II types, where available, came from metadata supplied by the sample provider rather than from assay-based typing. The samples were drawn from the first 160 participants of the ongoing ImmuneRACE study and from more than 1,000 subjects provided by 6 global collaborators. The material from the prospective study consisted of cDNA or gDNA derived from T cells, B-cell-depleted T cells, or PBMCs. The sample metadata nearly always contained a de-identified subject ID, COVID-19 status, age in years and sex. Points the paper makes about the study in general: Clinical and demographic metadata were provided uncurated, with the amount varying by source and participant.

Enrolling through a virtual design, the prospective study's participants ranged in age from roughly 18 to 89 years and lived across 24 United States geographic areas. To assign participants to cohorts, the prospective study relied on clinical history that participants themselves reported in a screening survey and a study questionnaire. Exposed participants had been in contact, within 2 weeks of entering the study, with a person who had a PCR-confirmed or clinician-diagnosed case of COVID-19. Mobile phlebotomists in the prospective study collected whole blood, serum and a nasopharyngeal or oropharyngeal swab from every participant. Participants in the prospective study had the option to provide additional blood draws and questionnaires over a roughly two-month period. Before DNA extraction, prospective study blood samples were shipped either frozen or at room temperature. TCRbeta CDR3 regions were amplified from genomic DNA by means of the immunoSEQ Assay, a bias-controlled multiplex PCR. As for the original processing: Nucleated cell counts per sample were estimated from amplification of reference gene primers within the assay. To quantify the absolute abundance of each unique TCRbeta CDR3 rearrangement, sequence reads were collapsed and filtered. For each sample, productive Simpson clonality was calculated as the square root of Simpson's diversity index across productive rearrangements. TCRdb carries this immuneACCESS record with in-frame sequences only. Its versions omit some clonotypes, under half of them owing to an unresolved V gene in the studies checked, with the rest unexplained. V and J calls and clone size are given by that table; D and trimming were obtained from the DNA. The sample table records 300,000 to 400,000 clones; roughly 85% of these occur just once. 1.9% of the sample comes from the top ten.

The CDR3 spans 15 residues, from the cysteine through the phenylalanine. Kept here is only the CDR3 DNA, which spans 45 bases and is read in frame from base 1. Trimmed from V: 0 bases; trimmed from J: 9 bases; junction bases lacking a gene match: 7. CDR1 and CDR2, per the germline V gene (reference sequence), are GTSNPN and SVGIG. A remark on this clone: It lacks a known antigen. Base qualities are not recorded, but no much larger clone differs from it by a single base.

The sample consisted of PBMCs or T cells enriched from blood (not recorded which). The sequence joins TRBV30 to TRBJ1-6; 8 of the junction bases match TRBD1. The sequence came from a woman under 40 who had been exposed to COVID-19. CDR3 reads: CAWSVLDRASSPLHF. At the DNA level, the sequence is TGTGCCTGGAGTGTCTTGGACAGGGCCAGTTCACCCCTCCACTTT.